These 31 T cell receptor beta chains were all obtained from the same sample, sequenced in a study of T cell repertoires in cytomegalovirus infection. TCRdb reprocessed the reads with MiXCR, giving one entry per CDR3 protein. The sample shows about 440,000 distinct CDR3 sequences, 25% to 40% of them seen only once. The sequencing sample was made of PBMCs. Every receptor here comes from a human donor in good health (CMV status not recorded). Some clones in this sample may be carry-over from other donors' samples.

The chain recombines TRBV27 with TRBJ1-2; D remains ambiguous. Germline CDR1 and CDR2: MNHEY and SMNVEV (reference sequence). V was trimmed by 0 bases and J by 7 bases, leaving 12 bases between them. This CDR3 is built from 14 residues. The CDR3 is CASSLSSQSPGYTF. In DNA, the CDR3 is TGTGCCAGCAGTTTATCGAGCCAGTCTCCTGGCTACACCTTC.

V is TRBV6-6 and J is TRBJ2-4, with TRBD1 identical over 12 bases. CDR3 size: 15 residues. The V segment lost 7 bases and the J segment 9 bases; nucleotides outside the gene matches: 10. CDR1 is MNHNY, CDR2 SVGAGI, per germline (reference sequence). The chain's CDR3 is CASKAIGTGGPIQYF. The CDR3 bases are TGTGCCAGCAAAGCAATCGGGACAGGGGGCCCCATTCAGTACTTC.

This clonotype has at least ten counts. This rearrangement joins TRBV7-8 to TRBJ1-1, with a tentative D call TRBD1 (5 bases). V dropped 7 bases and J dropped 1 base, with 13 bases sitting between them. The CDR3 covers 14 residues. Germline CDR1 SGHVS, CDR2 FQNEAQ. CDR3 loop: CASTLGDANTEAFF. The CDR3 DNA reads TGTGCCAGCACCTTGGGGGATGCGAACACTGAAGCTTTCTTT. Full variable domain (outside the CDR3, taken from reference TRBV7-8 and TRBJ1-1): GAGVSQSPRYKVAKRGQDVALRCDPISGHVSLFWYQQALGQGPEFLTYFQNEAQLDKSGLPSDRFFAERPEGSVSTLKIQRTQQEDSAVYLCASTLGDANTEAFFGQGTRLTVV.

The rearrangement uses TRBV5-5 and TRBJ2-5; 10 nucleotides match TRBD1. V was clipped by 0 bases and J by 3 bases; unmatched bases: 5. Germline CDR1 is SGHKS and CDR2 is YYEKEE (reference sequence). CDR3 length equals 16 residues. The CDR3 nucleotides are TGTGCCAGCAGCTTGGGAGACAGGGGGCTGGAAGAGACCCAGTACTTC. Amino acid sequence: CASSLGDRGLEETQYF.

J is TRBJ2-3 and V is TRBV19; a weak D match, TRBD2 (5 bases). Trimming pared 3 bases from V and 2 bases from J, leaving 15 bases between. CDR3 length: 16 residues. Germline V gene sequence: CDR1 LNHDA, CDR2 SQIVND (reference sequence). The CDR3 sequence: CASSISFGRVTDTQYF. Written as DNA, the CDR3 is TGTGCCAGTAGTATCTCCTTCGGGCGGGTCACAGATACGCAGTATTTT.

The count of this clonotype is one. The chain has TRBV20-1 and TRBJ2-7, with D uncertain. In germline, CDR1 is DFQATT, CDR2 SNEGSKA (reference sequence). There are 12 residues in the CDR3. V lost 3 bases to trimming and J lost 6 bases, with 12 bases between them. The CDR3 reads CSARRERIEQYF. CDR3 sequence (DNA): TGCAGTGCTAGGCGCGAAAGGATCGAGCAGTACTTC.

The chain carries TRBV6-6 and TRBJ2-1, with unresolved D. The CDR3 has 13 residues. Germline CDR1 and CDR2: MNHNY and SVGAGI (reference sequence). V lost 0 bases, J lost 6 bases, and 6 bases lay in between. Here the CDR3 reads CASSYSMSNEQFF. DNA for the CDR3: TGTGCCAGCAGTTACTCGATGAGCAATGAGCAGTTCTTC.

J is TRBJ1-1 and V is TRBV19; D remains ambiguous. V lost 7 bases, J lost 6 bases, and 9 bases lay in between. This CDR3 is 11 amino acids long. The germline V gene has CDR1 LNHDA and CDR2 SQIVND (reference sequence). The CDR3 nucleotides read TGTGCCAGTATCACAAGTGCTGAAGCTTTCTTT. Translating it yields CASITSAEAFF.

Worth noting for this clonotype: A much larger clonotype is one base distant, so this may be a read error. The chain is built from TRBV7-2 and TRBJ2-4; D may be TRBD1 (6 bases). This CDR3 region has 17 residues. CDR1 SGHTA and CDR2 FQGNSA come from the germline V gene. The CDR3 DNA is TGTGCCAGCAGTTTAAGGATATTAATTGACAGGAAAAACAGTCAGTACTTC. Residues: CASSLRILIDRKNSQYF.

This clonotype was seen many times. The rearrangement uses TRBV7-9 and TRBJ1-1; D perhaps matches TRBD1 (5 bases). V gave up 3 bases and J gave up 2 bases, with 10 bases separating them. Germline CDR1 and CDR2: SEHNR and FQNEAQ (reference sequence). The CDR3 extends over 14 amino acids. The CDR3 is CASSLEGVNTEAFF. The CDR3 bases are TGTGCCAGCAGCTTGGAAGGGGTTAACACTGAAGCTTTCTTT. Filled out from reference TRBV7-9 and TRBJ1-1, the complete variable domain reads DTGVSQNPRHKITKRGQNVTFRCDPISEHNRLYWYRQTLGQGPEFLTYFQNEAQLEKSRLLSDRFSAERPKGSFSTLEIQRTEQGDSAMYLCASSLEGVNTEAFFGQGTRLTVV.

Only a few counts were recorded for this clonotype. DNA of the CDR3: TGTGCCAGCAGCATCAGGACGGACCACCAAGAGACCCAGTACTTC. It codes for CASSIRTDHQETQYF. The V gene is TRBV7-6, the J gene TRBJ2-5; D is unclear. The germline V gene encodes CDR1 SGHVS and CDR2 FNYEAQ. There are 15 residues in the CDR3. V gave up 5 bases and J gave up 0 bases, with 13 bases separating them.

The chain combines TRBV20-1 with TRBJ2-7; possibly TRBD2 for D (7 bases). The V end lost 1 base, the J end lost 3 bases, and 13 bases lay between the germline ends. There are 14 residues in the CDR3. The germline V gene encodes CDR1 DFQATT and CDR2 SNEGSKA (reference sequence). The chain's CDR3 is CSARVMRGGYEQYF. The CDR3, as DNA: TGCAGTGCTAGAGTCATGAGGGGGGGCTACGAGCAGTACTTC.

This chain links TRBV19 with TRBJ2-7; 7 bases align to TRBD1. The CDR3 runs 15 residues. The germline CDR1 and CDR2 sequences are LNHDA and SQIVND (reference sequence). Losses at the gene ends were 7 bases for V and 6 bases for J; bases not matched to a gene: 15. The CDR3: CASITLDRAGGEQYF. In DNA form, the CDR3 reads TGTGCCAGTATTACCCTCGACAGGGCCGGCGGCGAGCAGTACTTC.

This clonotype has ten or more counts. The gene calls are TRBV6-5 and TRBJ1-1; possibly TRBD1 for D (6 bases). V lost 3 bases, J lost 7 bases, and 15 bases lay in between. The germline V gene encodes CDR1 MNHEY and CDR2 SVGAGI. The CDR3 spans 14 residues. The CDR3 protein is CASSYQTGAFEAFF. CDR3 nucleotides: TGTGCCAGCAGTTATCAGACAGGCGCCTTTGAAGCTTTCTTT.

This clonotype was seen at least ten times. The J gene is TRBJ2-3, the V gene TRBV7-9; D is ambiguous. CDR3 length: 16 amino acids. With 2 bases removed from V and 4 bases from J, the gap between germline ends came to 16 bases. CDR1 is SEHNR and CDR2 is FQNEAQ in the germline V gene (reference sequence). CDR3 in amino acids: CASSLTATKDPDTQYF. The CDR3 coding sequence is TGTGCCAGCAGCTTAACGGCGACGAAAGACCCAGATACGCAGTATTTT.

The chain uses TRBV6-1 and TRBJ2-2, with D unclear. CDR1 is MNHNS, CDR2 SASEGT, per germline. The CDR3 spans 17 residues. The ends were cut back, 4 bases at V and 0 bases at J, with 15 bases in the middle. Written as DNA, the CDR3 is TGTGCCAGCAGTGGGCCCAGGCCAGGATCGAACACCGGGGAGCTGTTTTTT. It yields the protein CASSGPRPGSNTGELFF.

Remarks on this clonotype: A much more abundant neighbour one base away suggests this may be a read error. The CDR3 DNA follows: TGTGCCAGCGGTCTAGCGGCCGGCAATGATCAGTTCTTC. It encodes CASGLAAGNDQFF. V gene TRBV11-2 combines with J gene TRBJ2-1, with 7 bases lining up with TRBD2. This CDR3 spans 13 amino acids. Germline V gene lookup returns CDR1 SGHAT and CDR2 FQNNGV. Supplemented by reference TRBV11-2 and TRBJ2-1, the full variable domain reads EAGVAQSPRYKIIEKRQSVAFWCNPISGHATLYWYQQILGQGPKLLIQFQNNGVVDDSQLPKDRFSAERLKGVDSTLKIQPAKLEDSAVYLCASGLAAGNDQFFGPGTRLTVL.

The chain carries TRBV4-1 and TRBJ1-1, with no clear D. The ends were cut back, 4 bases at V and 3 bases at J, with 12 bases in the middle. Germline V gene sequence: CDR1 MGHRA, CDR2 YSYEKL. CDR3 size: 14 residues. The CDR3 coding sequence is TGCGCCAGCAGCCTTCCTTCGGGATACACTGAAGCTTTCTTT. It yields the protein CASSLPSGYTEAFF.

About this clonotype: It is likely a read error, because the conserved phenylalanine at the end of the CDR3 is missing. The chain uses TRBV5-4 and TRBJ2-1, with 10 positions matching TRBD1. CDR3 size: 14 residues. CDR1 SGHNT and CDR2 YYREEE come from the germline V gene (reference sequence). J gave up 8 bases and V 1 base, and 3 bases lay outside the gene matches. CDR3 sequence reads: CASSLRTGGYEQFL. In nucleotides, the CDR3 is TGTGCCAGCAGCTTGAGGACAGGGGGTTATGAGCAGTTCTTA.

This clonotype has only a few counts. The chain is built from TRBV20-1 and TRBJ1-5, with D maybe TRBD1 (5 bases). Deletions cut 3 bases from V and 4 bases from J, with 16 bases between. CDR3 length equals 15 residues. The germline gives CDR1 DFQATT, CDR2 SNEGSKA (reference sequence). In DNA, the CDR3 is TGCAGTGCTAGGGGCGGGGCAGGGCCAAATCAGCCCCAGCATTTT. Translated, it gives CSARGGAGPNQPQHF.

This clonotype has only a few counts. The rearrangement links TRBV4-3 to TRBJ2-7, with D tentatively TRBD1 (6 bases). Germline loops: CDR1 LGHNA, CDR2 YSLEER. This CDR3 is built from 15 residues. The V and J ends lost 1 base and 5 bases respectively, with 15 bases between them. The CDR3 coding sequence is TGCGCCAGCAGCCAAGGGGCAGGGGTGGTCGACGAGCAGTACTTC. Amino acids: CASSQGAGVVDEQYF.

The chain links TRBV19 to TRBJ2-2; D unclear. CDR1 and CDR2 (germline): LNHDA, SQIVND (reference sequence). Trimming removed 2 bases at V and 8 bases at J, with 6 bases between. The CDR3 runs to 12 residues. The CDR3: CASSINGGELFF. DNA of the CDR3: TGTGCCAGTAGTATAAATGGAGGGGAGCTGTTTTTT.

This rearrangement joins TRBV5-4 to TRBJ1-1; 12 positions match TRBD1. Germline CDR1 SGHNT, CDR2 YYREEE (reference sequence). The CDR3 consists of 16 residues. Unmatched junction bases numbered 10, after V lost 6 bases and J lost 4 bases. CDR3 sequence: CASTIGGGQGATEAFF. The CDR3 DNA follows: TGTGCCAGCACCATTGGTGGGGGACAGGGGGCCACTGAAGCTTTCTTT.

The sample holds a few counts of this clonotype. A junction boundary mismatches the germline segment, possibly from a read error. The chain has TRBV6-6 and TRBJ2-2; possible D gene TRBD1, 5 bases. This CDR3 is 14 amino acids long. Germline V lookup: CDR1 MNHNY, CDR2 SVGAGI (reference sequence). CDR3 sequence (DNA): TGTGCCAGCCAGGGTCGAGCTGGTTCCGGTGAGCTGTTTTTT. Translation gives CASQGRAGSGELFF.

Comments on this clonotype: One end of the junction fails to match germline, which may point to a read error. The chain employs TRBV7-2 and TRBJ2-5; 11 bases are a match to TRBD2. This CDR3 is built from 16 residues. CDR1 and CDR2 from the germline V gene are SGHTA and FQGNSA. The DNA of the CDR3 is TGTGCCAGCAGCTTAGTGACTAGCGGGGCCCGCAGGGCCCCGTCCTTC. Translating gives CASSLVTSGARRAPSF.

This clonotype occurred a few times. A much larger clonotype is one base distant, so this may be a read error. The J gene is TRBJ2-7, the V gene TRBV6-1; the match to TRBD1 covers 8 bases. The V and J ends lost 4 bases and 0 bases, in that order; junction bases with no gene match: 2. The CDR3 consists of 14 residues. Germline CDR1 and CDR2: MNHNS and SASEGT. In DNA form, the CDR3 reads TGTGCCAGCAGTGCCGGACAGGGCTCCTACGAGCAGTACTTC. Protein: CASSAGQGSYEQYF.

In its sample, this clonotype was seen many times. The chain carries TRBV7-2 and TRBJ2-3; possible D gene TRBD2, 6 bases. Germline V gene sequence: CDR1 SGHTA, CDR2 FQGNSA. This CDR3 contains 15 residues. With 5 bases removed from V and 6 bases from J, the gap between germline ends came to 18 bases. The CDR3 DNA is TGTGCCAGCAGCCGTATCGGGGGATCTTCGGATACGCAGTATTTT. This translates into CASSRIGGSSDTQYF.

This clonotype has a count of ten or more. The V gene is TRBV7-2, the J gene TRBJ1-5; D is unclear. CDR3 size: 14 residues. In germline, CDR1 is SGHTA, CDR2 FQGNSA. V gave up 2 bases and J gave up 5 bases, with 10 bases separating them. CDR3 protein: CASSLIRRDQPQHF. In DNA form, the CDR3 reads TGTGCCAGCAGCTTAATCAGGAGGGATCAGCCCCAGCATTTT.

This clonotype was detected only a few times. V gene TRBV4-1 combines with J gene TRBJ2-5; D is uncertain. The CDR3 has 12 residues. Trimming stripped 2 bases from V and 4 bases from J, with 5 bases between. From germline, CDR1 is MGHRA and CDR2 YSYEKL. The CDR3 loop reads CASSQPLETQYF. The CDR3 bases are TGCGCCAGCAGCCAACCCCTAGAGACCCAGTACTTC.

This clonotype was seen a few times. The V and J genes are TRBV7-9 and TRBJ2-3; the D is unclear. Germline assignment: CDR1 SEHNR and CDR2 FQNEAQ (reference sequence). Trimming took 5 bases from V and 4 from J, leaving 16 bases between them. The CDR3 contains 15 residues. The CDR3 reads CASSAPGPWADTQYF. CDR3 coding DNA: TGTGCCAGCAGCGCCCCTGGACCCTGGGCAGATACGCAGTATTTT.

This clonotype came up many times. V usage is TRBV7-2 and J usage is TRBJ2-7, with 12 bases fitting TRBD1. The V segment lost 0 bases and the J segment 3 bases; nucleotides outside the gene matches: 6. Germline CDR1 SGHTA, CDR2 FQGNSA. The CDR3 totals 17 residues. The DNA for the CDR3 is TGTGCCAGCAGCTTAGCGGGACAGGGGGCGAATCGCTACGAGCAGTACTTC. Translating it yields CASSLAGQGANRYEQYF.